This T cell receptor (beta chain) was observed in a study of blood T cell repertoires in COVID-19. The CDR3 covers 16 residues. V lost 0 bases and J lost 4, with 16 bases in between. CDR1 and CDR2 (germline): SGHKS, YYEKEE (reference sequence). Profiled with immunoSEQ multiplex PCR; TCRdb holds only in-frame clones, not every one. The table has around 100,000 clones, approximately 86% seen once. The sequence derives from a human donor in a cohort sampled during active COVID-19. Sample: peripheral blood. This chain links TRBV5-5 with TRBJ2-5; maybe TRBD1 (5 bases). The CDR3 is CASSLAGLDRRETQYF. CDR3 sequence (DNA): TGTGCCAGCAGCTTGGCCGGGTTAGACAGACGAGAGACCCAGTACTTC.